Given below is one TCR beta chain in context. This sample was taken from a study of blood T cell repertoires in COVID-19. In the study overall: The samples span acute and convalescent COVID-19 from the United States, Italy and Spain. T cells, B-cell-depleted T cells, or PBMCs supplied cDNA or gDNA.

In the source study's methods: Reference gene primer amplification yielded estimated nucleated cell counts. The method was immunoSEQ multiplex PCR; TCRdb's version includes in-frame clones alone and lacks a portion of them. V and J calls and clone size are copied from that table; D and trimming were computed from the DNA. The table lists 650,000 to 800,000 clones, around 89% of them singletons, with roughly 0.26% in the top ten. The clonotype comes from a woman in her late teens or twenties with acute or convalescent COVID-19. Sequencing was carried out using peripheral blood.

CDR3 coding DNA: TGTGCCAGCAGCCGGACTAGCGGGGCCCCTTTGGCAGAGACCCAGTACTTC. Translated, it gives CASSRTSGAPLAETQYF. The chain has TRBV7-8 and TRBJ2-5; 12 positions agree with TRBD2. The CDR3 contains 17 residues. CDR1 SGHVS and CDR2 FQNEAQ come from the germline V gene. The ends lost 5 bases at V and 4 bases at J; junction bases unmatched: 11.